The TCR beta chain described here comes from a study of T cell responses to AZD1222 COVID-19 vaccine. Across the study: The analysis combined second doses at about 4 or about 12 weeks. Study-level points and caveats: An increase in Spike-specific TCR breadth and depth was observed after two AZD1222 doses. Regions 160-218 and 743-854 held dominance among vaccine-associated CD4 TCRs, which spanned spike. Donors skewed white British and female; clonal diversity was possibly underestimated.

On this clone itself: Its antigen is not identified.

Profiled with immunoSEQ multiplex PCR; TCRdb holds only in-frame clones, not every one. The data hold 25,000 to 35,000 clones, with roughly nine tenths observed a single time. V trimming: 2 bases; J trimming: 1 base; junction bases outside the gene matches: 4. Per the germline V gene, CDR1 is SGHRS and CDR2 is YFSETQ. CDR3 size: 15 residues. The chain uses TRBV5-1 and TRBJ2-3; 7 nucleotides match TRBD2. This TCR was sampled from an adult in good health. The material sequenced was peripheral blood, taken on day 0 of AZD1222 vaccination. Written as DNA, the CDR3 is TGCGCCAGCAGCTTAGCGGGGCGGGGCACAGATACGCAGTATTTT. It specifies CASSLAGRGTDTQYF.